The source of this TCR beta chain is a study of cytomegalovirus exposure and HLA in healthy donors. Trimming stripped 1 base from V and 2 bases from J, with 12 bases between. This CDR3 spans 16 amino acids. CDR1 is SGHAT and CDR2 is FQNNGV in the germline V gene. Researchers ran the PCR with 60 Vbeta and 13 Jbeta primers. Sequencing was performed with immunoSEQ multiplex PCR; in TCRdb, only in-frame clones are kept and a portion is missing. Counted here are about 120,000 clones, approximately 80% occurring once; the ten biggest clones make up 9.5% to 13%. This TCR derives from a man in his thirties or forties in good health and CMV-seropositive. The chain has TRBV11-2 and TRBJ2-1; no definite D call. Sequenced input: PBMCs. CDR3 sequence: CASSLALTSAYNEQFF. The CDR3 nucleotides read TGTGCCAGCAGCTTAGCTTTGACGAGCGCCTACAATGAGCAGTTCTTC.